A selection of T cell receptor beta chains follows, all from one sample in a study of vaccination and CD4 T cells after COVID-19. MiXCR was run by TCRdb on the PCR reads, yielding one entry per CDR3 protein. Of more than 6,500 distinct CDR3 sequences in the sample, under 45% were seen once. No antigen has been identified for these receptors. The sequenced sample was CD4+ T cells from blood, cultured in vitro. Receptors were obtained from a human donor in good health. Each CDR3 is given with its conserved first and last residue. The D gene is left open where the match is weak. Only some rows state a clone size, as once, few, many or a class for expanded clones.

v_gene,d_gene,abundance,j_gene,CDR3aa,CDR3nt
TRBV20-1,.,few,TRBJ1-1,CSAPGAQIRGTPEAFF,TGCAGTGCTCCAGGGGCCCAGATTAGGGGCACCCCTGAAGCTTTCTTT
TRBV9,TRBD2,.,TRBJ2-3,CASSPSAGGPVDTQYF,TGTGCCAGCAGCCCATCAGCGGGAGGACCAGTGGATACGCAGTATTTT
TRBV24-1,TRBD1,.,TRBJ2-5,CATSDWGQGASQETQYF,TGTGCCACCAGTGACTGGGGACAGGGGGCGTCCCAAGAGACCCAGTACTTC
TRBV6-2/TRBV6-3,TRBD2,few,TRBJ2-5,CASSPRIAGPRLGETQYF,TGTGCCAGCAGCCCCAGGATAGCGGGACCCCGGTTGGGGGAGACCCAGTACTTC
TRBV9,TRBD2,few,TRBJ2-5,CASSAELAGEETQYF,TGTGCCAGCAGCGCCGAGCTAGCGGGAGAAGAGACCCAGTACTTC
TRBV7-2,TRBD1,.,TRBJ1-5,CASSSWTGGDQPQHF,TGTGCCAGCAGCTCCTGGACAGGGGGAGATCAGCCCCAGCATTTT
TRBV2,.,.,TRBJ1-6,CASSPGEGYSPLHF,TGTGCCAGCAGCCCGGGGGAGGGATATTCACCCCTCCACTTT
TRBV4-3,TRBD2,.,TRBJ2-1,CASSQDNGGGGEQFF,TGCGCCAGCAGCCAAGATAACGGCGGGGGTGGTGAGCAGTTCTTC
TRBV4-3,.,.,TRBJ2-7,CASSQDRGDSPQYF,TGCGCCAGCAGCCAAGATAGGGGGGATTCCCCGCAGTACTTC
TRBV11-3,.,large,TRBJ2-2,CASSSQTGVYTGELFF,TGTGCCAGCAGCTCACAAACCGGGGTGTACACCGGGGAGCTGTTTTTT
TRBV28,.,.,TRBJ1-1,CASSLFRGTEAFF,TGTGCCAGCAGTTTGTTCCGGGGGACTGAAGCTTTCTTT
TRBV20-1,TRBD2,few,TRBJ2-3,CSATTSSGRPDTQYF,TGCAGTGCTACCACAAGCAGCGGGAGGCCAGATACGCAGTATTTT
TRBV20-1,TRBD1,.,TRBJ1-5,CSAVLSTGERPQHF,TGCAGTGCGGTTTTATCTACAGGGGAAAGGCCCCAGCATTTT
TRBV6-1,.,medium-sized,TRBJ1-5,CASSATPTGSGQPQHF,TGTGCCAGCAGTGCCACTCCAACAGGGTCGGGTCAGCCCCAGCATTTT
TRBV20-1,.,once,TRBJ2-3,CSARDPDDTQYF,TGCAGTGCTAGAGATCCCGATGATACGCAGTATTTT
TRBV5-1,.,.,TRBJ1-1,CVSSLGPALNTEAFF,TGCGTCAGCAGCTTGGGGCCGGCTCTGAACACTGAAGCTTTCTTT
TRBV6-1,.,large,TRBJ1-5,CASSTLRDTSSNQPQHF,TGTGCCAGCAGCACCCTTCGGGACACCTCTAGCAATCAGCCCCAGCATTTT
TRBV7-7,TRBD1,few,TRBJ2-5,CASSLALGQGRETQYF,TGTGCTAGCAGCTTAGCTTTGGGACAGGGTAGAGAGACCCAGTACTTC
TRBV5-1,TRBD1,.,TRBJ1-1,CASSPGTVPTEAFF,TGCGCCAGCAGCCCCGGGACAGTCCCAACTGAAGCTTTCTTT
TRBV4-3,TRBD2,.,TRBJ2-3,CASSQDRGVGDTQYF,TGCGCCAGCAGCCAAGATCGGGGGGTCGGAGATACGCAGTATTTT
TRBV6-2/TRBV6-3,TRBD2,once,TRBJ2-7,CASSYWGRGEQYF,TGTGCCAGCAGTTACTGGGGGAGGGGCGAGCAGTACTTC
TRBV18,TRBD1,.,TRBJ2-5,CASSRGQQETQYF,TGTGCCAGCTCCCGGGGACAGCAAGAGACCCAGTACTTC
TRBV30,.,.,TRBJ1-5,CAWSPIGGSNQPQHF,TGTGCCTGGAGTCCCATCGGAGGTTCCAATCAGCCCCAGCATTTT
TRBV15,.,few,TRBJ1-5,CATSSGGPAAGQPQHF,TGTGCCACCAGCTCCGGAGGCCCCGCCGCCGGTCAGCCCCAGCATTTT
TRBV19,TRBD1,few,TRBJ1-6,CASSVTGGRNSPLHF,TGTGCCAGTAGTGTGACAGGGGGTCGTAATTCACCCCTCCACTTT
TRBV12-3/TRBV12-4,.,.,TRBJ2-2,CASSPEVVTGELFF,TGTGCCAGCAGCCCAGAGGTGGTTACCGGGGAGCTGTTTTTT
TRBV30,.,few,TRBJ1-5,CAWSPGGFNQPQHF,TGTGCCTGGAGTCCGGGGGGTTTCAATCAGCCCCAGCATTTT
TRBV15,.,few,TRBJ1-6,CATSRGLNNSPLHF,TGTGCCACCAGCAGAGGTCTGAATAATTCACCCCTCCACTTT
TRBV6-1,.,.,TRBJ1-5,CASKGGVNQPQHF,TGTGCCAGCAAGGGCGGAGTCAATCAGCCCCAGCATTTT
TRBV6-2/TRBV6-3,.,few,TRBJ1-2,CASSSGMWDGYTF,TGTGCCAGCAGTTCCGGGATGTGGGATGGCTACACCTTC
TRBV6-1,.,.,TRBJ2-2,CASMGDFNTGELFF,TGTGCCAGCATGGGAGATTTTAACACCGGGGAGCTGTTTTTT
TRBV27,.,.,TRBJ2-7,CASSPPSRLGREYEQYF,TGTGCCAGCAGTCCCCCCTCAAGGTTGGGCAGGGAGTACGAGCAGTACTTC
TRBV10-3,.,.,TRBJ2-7,CAISESTGHTYEQYF,TGTGCCATCAGTGAGTCTACGGGACACACCTACGAGCAGTACTTC
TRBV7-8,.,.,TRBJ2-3,CASSPPRADTQYF,TGTGCCAGCAGCCCCCCCCGCGCGGATACGCAGTATTTT
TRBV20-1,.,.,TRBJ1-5,CSAKGPGQPQHF,TGCAGTGCTAAAGGTCCTGGGCAGCCCCAGCATTTT
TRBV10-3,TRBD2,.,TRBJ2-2,CAISESTSGNTGELFF,TGTGCCATCAGTGAGTCTACTAGCGGCAACACCGGGGAGCTGTTTTTT
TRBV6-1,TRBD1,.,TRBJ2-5,CAITGDQETQYF,TGTGCCATCACAGGGGACCAAGAGACCCAGTACTTC
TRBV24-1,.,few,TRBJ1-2,CATSDGDSRGYTF,TGTGCCACCAGTGATGGTGACAGTCGGGGCTACACCTTC
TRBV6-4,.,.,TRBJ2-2,CASSWGNTGELFF,TGTGCCAGCAGTTGGGGGAACACCGGGGAGCTGTTTTTT
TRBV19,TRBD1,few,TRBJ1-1,CASTRTGVLNTEAFF,TGTGCCAGTACGAGGACAGGGGTATTGAACACTGAAGCTTTCTTT
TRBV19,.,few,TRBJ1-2,CASSIPHGYTF,TGTGCCAGTAGTATCCCCCATGGCTACACCTTC
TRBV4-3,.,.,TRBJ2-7,CASSQGVGDSYEQYF,TGCGCCAGCAGCCAAGGAGTGGGGGACTCCTACGAGCAGTACTTC
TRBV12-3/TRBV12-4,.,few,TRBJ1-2,CASSRWDVGGYTF,TGTGCCAGCAGTCGATGGGACGTCGGGGGCTACACCTTC
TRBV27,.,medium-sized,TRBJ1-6,CASGPRVRNSPLHF,TGTGCCAGCGGCCCCAGGGTTCGTAATTCACCCCTCCACTTT
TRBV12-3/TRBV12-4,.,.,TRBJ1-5,CASRTTGLSNQPQHF,TGTGCCAGCAGGACCACAGGGTTAAGCAATCAGCCCCAGCATTTT
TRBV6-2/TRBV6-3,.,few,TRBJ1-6,CASSSPARGSSPLHF,TGTGCCAGCAGTTCCCCGGCTAGAGGGTCTTCACCCCTCCACTTT
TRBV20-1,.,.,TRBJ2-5,CSARRQAGETQYF,TGCAGTGCTAGGCGGCAGGCGGGGGAGACCCAGTACTTC
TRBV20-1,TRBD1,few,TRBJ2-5,CSAGQGETQYF,TGCAGTGCAGGACAGGGAGAGACCCAGTACTTC